A selection of T cell receptor beta chains follows, all from one sample in a study of T cells in Graves' hyperthyroidism and ophthalmopathy. A single record per CDR3 protein comes from TCRdb applying MiXCR to the multiplex PCR reads. Seen here are about 740,000 distinct CDR3 sequences, 11% to 15% observed once, and the top ten hold about a tenth. Sequenced: blood. The receptors come from a woman between 18 and 30 years old with Graves' hyperthyroidism. Each CDR3 is given with its conserved first and last residue. The order of the fields is J gene, CDR3 length, V gene, clone size, CDR3 protein. Not all rows give a size; the values are once, few, many and, for expanded clones, a class.

TRBJ2-2 16 TRBV11-2 many CASSLAGYLNTGELFF
TRBJ2-1 19 TRBV3-1 . CASSPKGLAGGGQYDEQFF
TRBJ1-5 15 TRBV15 few CATSHEAGTVQPQHF
TRBJ1-1 15 TRBV18 many CASSPHADLNTEAFF
TRBJ2-7 14 TRBV27 many CASRGTSLPYEQYF
TRBJ1-1 13 TRBV18 many CASSASENTEAFF
TRBJ2-1 14 TRBV7-9 once CASSQLRKENEQFF
TRBJ1-4 15 TRBV3-1 . CASRGGSRSPEKLFF
TRBJ2-2 17 TRBV27 . CASSPWTSGANTGELFF
TRBJ2-1 14 TRBV2 many CASSETATYNEQFF
TRBJ1-5 13 TRBV30 . CAWSVLVNQPQHF
TRBJ2-7 13 TRBV30 many CAWSVGTEYEQYF
TRBJ2-1 15 TRBV20-1 . CSARGRSGSYNEQFF
TRBJ1-1 13 TRBV29-1 few CSGQAAGNTEAFF
TRBJ2-1 13 TRBV20-1 . CSARDQAGYEQFF
TRBJ2-1 19 TRBV19 many CASSMGLAGGPSSYNEQFF
TRBJ1-2 14 TRBV7-9 many CASSPIADSYSYTF
TRBJ2-1 16 TRBV6-2/TRBV6-3 . CASSYSNLAGKVEQFF
TRBJ1-2 15 TRBV2 many CASSGEAIPNYGYTF
TRBJ1-4 16 TRBV28 many CASIRGAWGFNEKLFF
TRBJ2-3 19 TRBV7-2 . CASSYPGASGRTWGDTQYF
TRBJ1-1 13 TRBV6-1 many CASRGDWGTEAFF
TRBJ1-5 16 TRBV6-1 . CASDLGQGFVDQPQHF
TRBJ2-3 15 TRBV19 many CASSKGQGETDTQYF
TRBJ2-1 19 TRBV28 . CASSLSLRLAGSSYNEQFF
TRBJ1-1 18 TRBV6-2/TRBV6-3 many CASTNKVTEGWENTEAFF
TRBJ1-4 17 TRBV2 . CASSPKTRGSANEKLFF
TRBJ2-5 14 TRBV28 . CASSPGVGTETQYF
TRBJ2-5 15 TRBV6-2/TRBV6-3 many CASSYPGQKQETQYF
TRBJ1-2 14 TRBV7-6 few CASSELTGDYGYTF
TRBJ2-5 17 TRBV20-1 many CSVHRTSGILGQETQYF
TRBJ2-1 13 TRBV4-1 . CASSQGWTSQQFF